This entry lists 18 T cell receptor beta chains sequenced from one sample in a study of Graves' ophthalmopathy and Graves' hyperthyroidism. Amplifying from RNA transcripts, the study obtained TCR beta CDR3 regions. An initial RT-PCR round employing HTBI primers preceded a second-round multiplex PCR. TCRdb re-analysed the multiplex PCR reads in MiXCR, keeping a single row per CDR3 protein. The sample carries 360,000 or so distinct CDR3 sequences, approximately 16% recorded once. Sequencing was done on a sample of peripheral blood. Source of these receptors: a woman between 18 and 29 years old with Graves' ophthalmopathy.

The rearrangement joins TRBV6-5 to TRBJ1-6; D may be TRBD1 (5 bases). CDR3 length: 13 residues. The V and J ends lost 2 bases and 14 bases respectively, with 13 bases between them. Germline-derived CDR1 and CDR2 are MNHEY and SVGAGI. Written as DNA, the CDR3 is TGTGCCAGCAGTTACGAAGCCCACAGGACCCTCCACTTT. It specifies CASSYEAHRTLHF.

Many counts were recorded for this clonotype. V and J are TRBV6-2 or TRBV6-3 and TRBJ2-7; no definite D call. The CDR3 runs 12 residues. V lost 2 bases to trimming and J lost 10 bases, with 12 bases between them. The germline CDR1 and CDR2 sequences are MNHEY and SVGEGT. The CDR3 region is CASSYGPVAQYF. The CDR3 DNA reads TGTGCCAGCAGTTACGGACCCGTCGCTCAGTACTTC.

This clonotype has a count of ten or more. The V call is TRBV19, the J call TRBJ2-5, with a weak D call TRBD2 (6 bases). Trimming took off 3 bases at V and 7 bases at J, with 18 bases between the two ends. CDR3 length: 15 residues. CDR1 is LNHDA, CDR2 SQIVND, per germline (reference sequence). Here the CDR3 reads CASSMGTGSGVTQYF. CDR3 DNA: TGTGCCAGTAGTATGGGGACTGGTTCTGGGGTGACCCAGTACTTC.

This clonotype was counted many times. The CDR3 loop reads CASSVRALQETQYF. CDR3 DNA: TGTGCCAGCAGTGTCAGGGCCCTACAAGAGACCCAGTACTTC. V gene TRBV6-1 combines with J gene TRBJ2-5, with D possibly matching TRBD1 (5 bases). The V and J ends lost 4 bases and 2 bases respectively, with 11 bases between them. Germline V gene sequence: CDR1 MNHNS, CDR2 SASEGT. This CDR3 has 14 amino acids.

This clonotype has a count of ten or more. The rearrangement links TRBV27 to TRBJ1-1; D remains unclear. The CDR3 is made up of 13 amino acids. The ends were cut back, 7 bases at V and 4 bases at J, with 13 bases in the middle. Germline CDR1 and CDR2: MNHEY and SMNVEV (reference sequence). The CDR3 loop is CASTWAGATEAFF. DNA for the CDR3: TGTGCCAGCACTTGGGCGGGAGCCACTGAAGCTTTCTTT.

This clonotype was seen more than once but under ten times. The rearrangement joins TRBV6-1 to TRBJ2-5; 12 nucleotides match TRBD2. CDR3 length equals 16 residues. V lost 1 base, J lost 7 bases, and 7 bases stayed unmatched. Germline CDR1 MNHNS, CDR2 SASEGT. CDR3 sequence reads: CASSEELAGGGGTQYF. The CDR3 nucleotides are TGTGCCAGCAGTGAAGAACTAGCGGGGGGCGGGGGGACCCAGTACTTC.

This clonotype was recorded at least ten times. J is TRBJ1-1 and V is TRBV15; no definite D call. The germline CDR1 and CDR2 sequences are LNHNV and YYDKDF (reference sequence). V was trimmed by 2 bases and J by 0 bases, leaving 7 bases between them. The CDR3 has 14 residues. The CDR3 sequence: CATSRQLLNTEAFF. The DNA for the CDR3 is TGTGCCACCAGCAGACAGCTTTTGAACACTGAAGCTTTCTTT.

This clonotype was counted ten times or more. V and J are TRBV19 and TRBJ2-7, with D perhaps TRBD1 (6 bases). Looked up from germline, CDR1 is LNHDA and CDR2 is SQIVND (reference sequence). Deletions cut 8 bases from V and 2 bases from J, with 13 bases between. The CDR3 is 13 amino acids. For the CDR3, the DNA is TGTGCCAGTGGGTCGACAGGACCCTACGAGCAGTACTTC. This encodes CASGSTGPYEQYF.

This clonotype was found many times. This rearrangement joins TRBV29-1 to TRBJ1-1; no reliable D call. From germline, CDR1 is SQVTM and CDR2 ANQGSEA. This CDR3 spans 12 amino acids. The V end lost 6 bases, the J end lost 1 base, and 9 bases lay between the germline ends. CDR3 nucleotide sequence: TGCAGCGTGCGGGGAGGGAACACTGAAGCTTTCTTT. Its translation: CSVRGGNTEAFF.

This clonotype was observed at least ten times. The CDR3 is CASSIRGYSNQPQHF. The CDR3, as DNA: TGTGCCAGCAGCATCCGGGGTTATAGCAATCAGCCCCAGCATTTT. The V call is TRBV6-2 or TRBV6-3, the J call TRBJ1-5; D not certain. CDR1 MNHEY and CDR2 SVGEGT come from the germline V gene. The CDR3 covers 15 residues. V was shortened by 6 bases and J by 0 bases, with 12 bases between the two germline ends.

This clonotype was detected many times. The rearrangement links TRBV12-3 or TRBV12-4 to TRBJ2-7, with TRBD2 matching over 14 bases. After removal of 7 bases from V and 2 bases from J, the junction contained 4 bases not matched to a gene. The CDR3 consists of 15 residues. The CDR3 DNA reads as TGTGCCAGCATCGGACTAGCGGGAGGCCCCTACGAGCAGTACTTC. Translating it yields CASIGLAGGPYEQYF.

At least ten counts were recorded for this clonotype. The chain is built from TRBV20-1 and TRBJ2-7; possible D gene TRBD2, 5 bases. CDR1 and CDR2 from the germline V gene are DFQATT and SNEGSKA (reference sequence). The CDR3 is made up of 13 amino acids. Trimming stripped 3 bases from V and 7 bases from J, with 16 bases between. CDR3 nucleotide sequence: TGCAGTGCTAGCGGGATCCTACTAGGGGAGCAGTACTTC. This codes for CSASGILLGEQYF.

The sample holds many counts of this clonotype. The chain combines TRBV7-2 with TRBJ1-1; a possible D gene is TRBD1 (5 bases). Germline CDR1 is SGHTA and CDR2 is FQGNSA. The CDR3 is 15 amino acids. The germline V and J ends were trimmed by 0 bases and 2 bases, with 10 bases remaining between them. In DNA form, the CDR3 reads TGTGCCAGCAGCTTAGCGGCCAGGGTTAACACTGAAGCTTTCTTT. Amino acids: CASSLAARVNTEAFF.

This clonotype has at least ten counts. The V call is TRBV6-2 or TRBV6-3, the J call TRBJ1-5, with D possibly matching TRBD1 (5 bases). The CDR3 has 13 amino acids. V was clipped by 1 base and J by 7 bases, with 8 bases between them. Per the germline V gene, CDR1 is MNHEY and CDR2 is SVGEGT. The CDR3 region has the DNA TGTGCCAGCAGTTACTGGGGGTCCCAGCCCCAGCATTTT. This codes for CASSYWGSQPQHF.

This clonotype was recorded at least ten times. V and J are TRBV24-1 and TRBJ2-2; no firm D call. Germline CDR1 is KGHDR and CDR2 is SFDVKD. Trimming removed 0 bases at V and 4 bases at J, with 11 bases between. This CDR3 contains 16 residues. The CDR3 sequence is CATSDLLGPFTGELFF. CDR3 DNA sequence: TGTGCCACCAGTGATTTGCTCGGTCCGTTCACCGGGGAGCTGTTTTTT.

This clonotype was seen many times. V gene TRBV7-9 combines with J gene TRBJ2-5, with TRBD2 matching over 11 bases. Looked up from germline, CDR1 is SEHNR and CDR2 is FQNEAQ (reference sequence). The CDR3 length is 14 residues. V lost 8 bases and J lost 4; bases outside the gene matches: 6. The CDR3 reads CASGTSGRSETQYF. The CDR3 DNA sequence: TGTGCCAGCGGAACTAGCGGGAGATCAGAGACCCAGTACTTC. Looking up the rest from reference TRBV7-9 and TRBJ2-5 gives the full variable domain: DTGVSQNPRHKITKRGQNVTFRCDPISEHNRLYWYRQTLGQGPEFLTYFQNEAQLEKSRLLSDRFSAERPKGSFSTLEIQRTEQGDSAMYLCASGTSGRSETQYFGPGTRLLVL.

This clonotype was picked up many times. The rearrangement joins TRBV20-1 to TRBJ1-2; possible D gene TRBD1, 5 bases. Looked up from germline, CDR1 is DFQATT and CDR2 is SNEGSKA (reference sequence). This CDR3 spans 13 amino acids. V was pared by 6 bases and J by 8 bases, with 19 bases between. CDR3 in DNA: TGCAGTGCCCCCCCCGGCGGGGGAGTAGGCTACACCTTC. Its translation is CSAPPGGGVGYTF.

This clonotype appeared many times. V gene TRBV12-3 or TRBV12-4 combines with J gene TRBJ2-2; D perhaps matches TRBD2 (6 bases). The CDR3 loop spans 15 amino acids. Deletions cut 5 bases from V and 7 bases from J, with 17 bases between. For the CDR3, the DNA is TGTGCCAGCAGTCGACGGGACTCCCGGGGCGGGGAGCTGTTTTTT. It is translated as CASSRRDSRGGELFF.